A selection of T cell receptor beta chains follows, all from one sample in a study of Ad26.COV2.S vaccination and SARS-CoV-2 variants. Repertoires were generated with immunoSEQ multiplex PCR, while TCRdb's copy carries only in-frame clones and drops some. Of about 350,000 clones in the sample, approximately 81% are singletons; the top ten hold less than 4%. The sample here was peripheral blood, taken in a trial of Ad26.COV2.S vaccine versus placebo. These receptors originate from a person aged 18-60 years who received the Ad26.COV2.S COVID-19 vaccine or a placebo. The CDR3 runs from the conserved cysteine through the conserved F or W. The D gene is left open where the match is weak. A clone size is listed for some rows: how often the clone was seen (once, few, many), or a class if it is expanded.

V,D,size,J,DNA,CDR3
TRBV9,-,-,TRBJ1-5,TGTGCCAGCAGCGTTATTCTCAGGGGAAGATCTCATCAGCCCCAGCATTTT,CASSVILRGRSHQPQHF
TRBV6-2/TRBV6-3,-,-,TRBJ2-5,TGTGCCAGCAGTTACTCGAGGACGGTGGAGAGACAAGAGACCCAGTACTTC,CASSYSRTVERQETQYF
TRBV7-9,-,-,TRBJ2-5,TGTGCCAGCAGCTTACTAGCGGAGGGGGGGGAGACCCAGTACTTC,CASSLLAEGGETQYF
TRBV5-1,TRBD1,once,TRBJ2-5,TGCGCCAGCAGCGTGTGGGACAGACTTCAAGAGACCCAGTACTTC,CASSVWDRLQETQYF
TRBV18,-,-,TRBJ1-3,TGTGCCAGCTCACCAGTAGCAGGCGGCACAATCTCTGGAAACACCATATATTTT,CASSPVAGGTISGNTIYF
TRBV15,TRBD1,-,TRBJ1-2,TGTGCCACCAGCAGAGATCGAGGGACAGGGGCCAACTATGGCTACACCTTC,CATSRDRGTGANYGYTF
TRBV12-5,TRBD1,once,TRBJ1-2,TGTGCTAGTGGTTTGGAAACAGGGGGGATTAACTATGGCTACACCTTC,CASGLETGGINYGYTF
TRBV6-2/TRBV6-3,-,-,TRBJ2-3,TGTGCCAGCAGTTACCCTGACGTACCACATGATACGCAGTATTTT,CASSYPDVPHDTQYF
TRBV6-6,-,-,TRBJ1-6,TGTGCCAGCACAGGAGAACTCTATAATTCACCCCTCCACTTT,CASTGELYNSPLHF
TRBV6-2/TRBV6-3,-,-,TRBJ2-5,TGTGCCAGCAGCTACTACACAACACAAGAGACCCAGTACTTC,CASSYYTTQETQYF
TRBV11-2,TRBD1,-,TRBJ2-1,TGTGCCAGCAGCCCGCTAGTTAGACAGGGGAAGAATGAGCAGTTCTTC,CASSPLVRQGKNEQFF
TRBV10-3,-,few,TRBJ1-1,TGTGCCACCACAGGCTTGAACACTGAAGCTTTCTTT,CATTGLNTEAFF
TRBV7-2,-,-,TRBJ2-6,TGTGCCAGCAGCCCTAACACCGGGGCCAACGTCCTGACTTTC,CASSPNTGANVLTF
TRBV30,TRBD1,-,TRBJ2-7,TGTGCCTGGAGACTTCCCGGGACAGGGGAATTCTACGAGCAGTACTTC,CAWRLPGTGEFYEQYF